This TCR beta chain originates from a study of blood T cells in healthy people across ages. Study observations and caveats: Percentage of naive T cells showed a strong correlation with TCR beta diversity. Per million T cells, the diversity of TCR beta decreased roughly linearly as age advanced.

Concerning this clonotype itself: The antigen remains undetermined.

Sample-barcoded 5' priming and a J-beta primer mix drove a second PCR of about 7 to 11 cycles. Researchers report that each sample yielded at least 3 million CDR3-containing paired-end reads. TCRdb called the 5' RACE reads again in MiXCR, with one record for every CDR3 protein. The table has 980,000 or so distinct CDR3 sequences, around 46% seen once. This TCR derives from a young man in good health. Sequencing was performed on blood.

The CDR3 spells CASSYSGGGAEGANVLTF. In DNA form, the CDR3 reads TGTGCCAGCAGTTACTCGGGAGGGGGCGCGGAGGGGGCCAACGTCCTGACTTTC. The gene calls are TRBV6-5 and TRBJ2-6; D may match TRBD1 or TRBD2 (7 bases each). CDR3 length: 18 amino acids. Germline V gives CDR1 MNHEY, CDR2 SVGAGI. The V and J ends lost 0 bases and 4 bases respectively, with 16 bases between them.